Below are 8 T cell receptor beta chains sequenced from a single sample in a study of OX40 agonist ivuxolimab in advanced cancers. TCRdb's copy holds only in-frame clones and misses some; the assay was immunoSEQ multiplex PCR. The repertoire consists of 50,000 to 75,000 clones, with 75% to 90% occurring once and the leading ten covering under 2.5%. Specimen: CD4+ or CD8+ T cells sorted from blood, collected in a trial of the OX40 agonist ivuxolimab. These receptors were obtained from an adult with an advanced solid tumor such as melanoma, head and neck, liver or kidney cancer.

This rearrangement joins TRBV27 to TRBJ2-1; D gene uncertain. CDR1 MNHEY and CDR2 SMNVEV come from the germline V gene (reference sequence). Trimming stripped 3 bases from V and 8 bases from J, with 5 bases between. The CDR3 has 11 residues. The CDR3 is CASSLGYEQFF. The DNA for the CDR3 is TGTGCCAGCAGTTTGGGGTATGAGCAGTTCTTC.

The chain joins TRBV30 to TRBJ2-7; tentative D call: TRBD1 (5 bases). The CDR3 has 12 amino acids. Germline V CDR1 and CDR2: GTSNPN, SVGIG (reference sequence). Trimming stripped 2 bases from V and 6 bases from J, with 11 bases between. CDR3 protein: CAWSPQGVEQYF. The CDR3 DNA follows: TGTGCCTGGAGTCCCCAGGGCGTCGAGCAGTACTTC.

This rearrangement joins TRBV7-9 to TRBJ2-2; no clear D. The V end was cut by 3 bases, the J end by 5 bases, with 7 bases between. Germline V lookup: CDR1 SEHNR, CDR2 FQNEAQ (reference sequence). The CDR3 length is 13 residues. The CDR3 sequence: CASSFDGTGELFF. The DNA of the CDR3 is TGTGCCAGCAGCTTCGATGGAACCGGGGAGCTGTTTTTT. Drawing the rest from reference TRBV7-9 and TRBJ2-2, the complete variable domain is DTGVSQNPRHKITKRGQNVTFRCDPISEHNRLYWYRQTLGQGPEFLTYFQNEAQLEKSRLLSDRFSAERPKGSFSTLEIQRTEQGDSAMYLCASSFDGTGELFFGEGSRLTVL.

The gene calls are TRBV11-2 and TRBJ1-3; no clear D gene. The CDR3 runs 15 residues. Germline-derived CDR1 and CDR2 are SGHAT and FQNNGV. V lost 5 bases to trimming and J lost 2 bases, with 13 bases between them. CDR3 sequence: CASSIGPGTGNTIYF. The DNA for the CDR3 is TGTGCCAGCAGCATCGGGCCGGGAACTGGAAACACCATATATTTT.

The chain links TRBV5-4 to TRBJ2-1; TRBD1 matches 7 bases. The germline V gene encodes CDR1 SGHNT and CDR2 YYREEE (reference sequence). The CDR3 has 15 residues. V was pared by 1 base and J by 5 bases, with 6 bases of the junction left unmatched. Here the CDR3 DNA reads TGTGCCAGCAGCTTGTCAGGGGGATTTAACAATGAGCAGTTCTTC. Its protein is CASSLSGGFNNEQFF.

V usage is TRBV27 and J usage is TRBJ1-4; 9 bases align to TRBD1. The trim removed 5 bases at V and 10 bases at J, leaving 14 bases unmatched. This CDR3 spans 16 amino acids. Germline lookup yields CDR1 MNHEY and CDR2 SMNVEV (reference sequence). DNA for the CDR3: TGTGCCAGCAGTGAAGGGACAGGGCCCATCGTCCGAAAACTGTTTTTT. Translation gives CASSEGTGPIVRKLFF.

The DNA for the CDR3 is TGTGCCAGCAGCAACCAGATCGGACAGGGTCAGACCCAGTACTTC. Protein: CASSNQIGQGQTQYF. The chain carries TRBV7-7 and TRBJ2-5; 8 positions agree with TRBD1. The CDR3 length is 15 residues. Germline values: CDR1 SSHAT, CDR2 FNYEAQ (reference sequence). V was clipped by 5 bases and J by 6 bases; unmatched bases: 11.

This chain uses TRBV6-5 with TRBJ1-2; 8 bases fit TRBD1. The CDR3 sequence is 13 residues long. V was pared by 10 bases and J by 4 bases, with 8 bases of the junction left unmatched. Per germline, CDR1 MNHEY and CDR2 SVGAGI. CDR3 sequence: CATGAGGGYGYTF. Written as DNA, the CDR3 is TGTGCCACCGGGGCAGGGGGCGGCTATGGCTACACCTTC.